The rows below give T cell receptor beta chains drawn from one sample of a study of blood T cell repertoires in COVID-19. Here immunoSEQ multiplex PCR was the method, and the copy in TCRdb shows in-frame clones only, minus some. The data hold under 450,000 clones, with roughly 87% observed a single time. The sample consisted of PBMCs or T cells enriched from blood (not recorded which). The receptor set was obtained from a woman in her twenties or thirties who had recovered from COVID-19. Both conserved end residues are part of each CDR3. D genes are given only for firm matches. Not all rows give a size; the values are once, few, many and, for expanded clones, a class.

size	V	D	J	CDR3	DNA
NA	TRBV11-3	TRBD2	TRBJ2-3	CASSLGVGGDTDTQYF	TGTGCCAGCAGCTTAGGGGTCGGGGGGGACACAGATACGCAGTATTTT
NA	TRBV29-1	TRBD2	TRBJ2-1	CSVEQGLAGENNEQFF	TGCAGCGTTGAACAGGGACTAGCGGGGGAAAACAATGAGCAGTTCTTC
NA	TRBV19	TRBD2	TRBJ2-4	CASSIMTSGSFGNIQYF	TGTGCCAGTAGTATCATGACTAGCGGGAGTTTCGGAAACATTCAGTACTTC
NA	TRBV28	NA	TRBJ2-7	CASSNDQRFYEQYF	TGTGCCAGCAGCAACGACCAGCGCTTCTACGAGCAGTACTTC
NA	TRBV9	NA	TRBJ1-6	CASSPRAGILGSPLHF	TGTGCCAGCAGCCCTCGCGCGGGGATTTTGGGTTCACCCCTCCACTTT
NA	TRBV7-9	TRBD1	TRBJ1-2	CASSPGQGDYTF	TGTGCCAGCAGCCCGGGACAGGGAGACTACACCTTC
NA	TRBV21-1	NA	TRBJ1-5	CASSLLGRDRAQPQHF	TGTGCCAGCAGCCTACTGGGGAGAGACAGGGCGCAGCCCCAGCATTTT
once	TRBV4-2	NA	TRBJ2-1	CASREGTSYNEQFF	TGTGCCAGCAGAGAAGGGACTTCCTACAATGAGCAGTTCTTC
NA	TRBV10-3	TRBD1	TRBJ1-1	CAISLRDRGNTEAFF	TGTGCCATCTCCCTCCGGGACAGGGGGAACACTGAAGCTTTCTTT
NA	TRBV5-6	NA	TRBJ1-1	CASSLAQLNTEAFF	TGTGCCAGCAGCTTGGCACAGCTGAACACTGAAGCTTTCTTT
NA	TRBV7-9	NA	TRBJ1-4	CASSLVGENEKLFF	TGTGCCAGCAGCTTAGTAGGGGAAAATGAAAAACTGTTTTTT
few	TRBV5-1	TRBD2	TRBJ2-2	CASSLVGGPTSGRFTGELFF	TGCGCCAGCAGCTTGGTGGGTGGACCGACTAGCGGGAGATTCACCGGGGAGCTGTTTTTT
few	TRBV4-1	TRBD1	TRBJ1-2	CASSQDGTGPHYGYTF	TGCGCCAGCAGCCAAGATGGGACAGGGCCCCACTATGGCTACACCTTC
NA	TRBV7-9	NA	TRBJ1-4	CASSPPRVEAVTNEKLFF	TGTGCCAGCAGCCCTCCCCGGGTCGAGGCCGTAACTAATGAAAAACTGTTTTTT
NA	TRBV6-5	NA	TRBJ2-5	CASSPFGPKETQYF	TGTGCCAGCAGTCCCTTCGGTCCGAAAGAGACCCAGTACTTC
NA	TRBV18	TRBD1	TRBJ1-5	CASSGDRGSQPQHF	TGTGCCAGCTCCGGGGACAGGGGGTCTCAGCCCCAGCATTTT
few	TRBV5-1	TRBD1	TRBJ1-6	CASSLDGTEGSPLHF	TGCGCCAGCAGCTTGGACGGGACAGAGGGATCACCCCTCCACTTT
NA	TRBV30	NA	TRBJ1-5	CAWGGGSNQPQHF	TGTGCCTGGGGAGGAGGAAGCAATCAGCCCCAGCATTTT
NA	TRBV5-4	TRBD2	TRBJ2-1	CASSFPGTNYNEQFF	TGTGCCAGCAGCTTCCCCGGGACTAACTACAATGAGCAGTTCTTC